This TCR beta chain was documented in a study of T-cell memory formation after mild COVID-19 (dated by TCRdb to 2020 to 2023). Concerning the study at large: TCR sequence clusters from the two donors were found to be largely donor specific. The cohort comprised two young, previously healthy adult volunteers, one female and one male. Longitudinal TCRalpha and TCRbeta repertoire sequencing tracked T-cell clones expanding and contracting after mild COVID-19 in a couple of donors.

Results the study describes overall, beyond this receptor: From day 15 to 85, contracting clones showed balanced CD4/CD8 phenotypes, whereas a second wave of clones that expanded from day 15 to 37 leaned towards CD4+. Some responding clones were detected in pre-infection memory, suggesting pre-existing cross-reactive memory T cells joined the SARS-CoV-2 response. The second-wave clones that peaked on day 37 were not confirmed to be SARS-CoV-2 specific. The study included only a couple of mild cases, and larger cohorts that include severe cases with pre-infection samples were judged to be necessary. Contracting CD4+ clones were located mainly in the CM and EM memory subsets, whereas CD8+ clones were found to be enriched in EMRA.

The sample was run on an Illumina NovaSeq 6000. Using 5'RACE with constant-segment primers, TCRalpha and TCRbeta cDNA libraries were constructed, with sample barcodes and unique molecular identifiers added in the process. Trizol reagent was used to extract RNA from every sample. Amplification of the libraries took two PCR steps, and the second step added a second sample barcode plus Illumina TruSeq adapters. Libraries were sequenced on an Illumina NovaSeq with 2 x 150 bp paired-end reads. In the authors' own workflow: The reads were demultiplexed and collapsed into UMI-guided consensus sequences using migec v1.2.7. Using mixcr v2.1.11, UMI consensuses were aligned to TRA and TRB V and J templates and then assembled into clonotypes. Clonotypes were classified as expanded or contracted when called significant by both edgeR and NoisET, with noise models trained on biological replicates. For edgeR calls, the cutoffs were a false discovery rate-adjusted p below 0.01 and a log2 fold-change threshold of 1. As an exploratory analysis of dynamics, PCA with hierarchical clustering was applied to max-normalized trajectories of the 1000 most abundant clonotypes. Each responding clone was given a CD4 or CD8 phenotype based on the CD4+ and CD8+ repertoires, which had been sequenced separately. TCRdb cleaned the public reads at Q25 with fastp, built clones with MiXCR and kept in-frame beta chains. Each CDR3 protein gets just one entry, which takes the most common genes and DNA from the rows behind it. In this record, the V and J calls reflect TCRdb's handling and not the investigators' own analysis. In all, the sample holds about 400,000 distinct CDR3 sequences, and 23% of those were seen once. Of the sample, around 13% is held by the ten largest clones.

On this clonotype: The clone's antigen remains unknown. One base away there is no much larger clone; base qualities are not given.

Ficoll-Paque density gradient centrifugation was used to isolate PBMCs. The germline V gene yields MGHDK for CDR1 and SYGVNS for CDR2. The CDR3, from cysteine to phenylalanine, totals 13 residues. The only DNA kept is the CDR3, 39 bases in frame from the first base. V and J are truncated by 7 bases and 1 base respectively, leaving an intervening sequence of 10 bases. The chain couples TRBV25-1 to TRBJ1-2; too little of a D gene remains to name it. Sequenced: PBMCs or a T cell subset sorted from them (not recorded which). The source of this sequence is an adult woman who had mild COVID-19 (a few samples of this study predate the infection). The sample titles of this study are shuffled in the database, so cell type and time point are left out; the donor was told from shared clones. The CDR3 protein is CASNPGFNYGYTF. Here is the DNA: TGTGCCAGCAACCCCGGCTTTAACTATGGCTACACCTTC.